A single sample is the source of the 14 T cell receptor beta chains below, sequenced in a study of blood T cell repertoires in COVID-19. Sequenced by immunoSEQ multiplex PCR; TCRdb stores in-frame clones only, minus some. The sample includes around 280,000 clones, approximately 90% of them seen just once. The sequenced sample was peripheral blood. All receptors derive from a woman in her 50s who had recovered from COVID-19.

V gene TRBV27 combines with J gene TRBJ2-7; D is possibly TRBD1 (7 bases). This CDR3 has 15 residues. Germline CDR1 and CDR2: MNHEY and SMNVEV (reference sequence). V lost 3 bases and J 1 base, leaving 13 bases between the germline ends. The CDR3 is CASSFSGDSSYEQYF. CDR3 sequence (DNA): TGTGCCAGCAGTTTCTCGGGGGACAGTTCCTACGAGCAGTACTTC.

A single count supports this clone. V and J are TRBV7-9 and TRBJ2-1; a weak D match, TRBD2 (6 bases). The germline gives CDR1 SEHNR, CDR2 FQNEAQ (reference sequence). The CDR3 has 16 amino acids. V lost 1 base and J lost 12, with 22 bases in between. The CDR3 loop is CASSLGTTSSAVRQFF. CDR3 bases: TGTGCCAGCAGCTTAGGTACGACTAGTAGCGCGGTAAGGCAGTTCTTC. Using reference TRBV7-9 and TRBJ2-1 for the parts outside the CDR3, the full variable domain is DTGVSQNPRHKITKRGQNVTFRCDPISEHNRLYWYRQTLGQGPEFLTYFQNEAQLEKSRLLSDRFSAERPKGSFSTLEIQRTEQGDSAMYLCASSLGTTSSAVRQFFGPGTRLTVL.

The chain uses TRBV9 and TRBJ2-3, with TRBD2 matching 13 bases. Germline V lookup: CDR1 SGDLS, CDR2 YYNGEE. V trimming: 3 bases; J trimming: 2 bases; junction bases outside the gene matches: 6. The CDR3 covers 17 residues. The CDR3 is CASSALGLAGATDTQYF. CDR3 in DNA: TGTGCCAGCAGCGCCTTAGGACTAGCGGGAGCCACAGATACGCAGTATTTT.

The chain has TRBV27 and TRBJ2-3, with a possible D match to TRBD2 (6 bases). The CDR3 totals 17 residues. V was clipped by 6 bases and J by 2 bases, with 21 bases between them. The germline V gene has CDR1 MNHEY and CDR2 SMNVEV (reference sequence). This CDR3 reads CASSFLWSGLHTDTQYF. The DNA of the CDR3 is TGTGCCAGCAGCTTTCTGTGGAGTGGACTACACACAGATACGCAGTATTTT.

The chain carries TRBV2 and TRBJ1-3; D possibly corresponds to TRBD1 (6 bases). The CDR3 is 16 residues long. The V and J ends lost 4 bases and 0 bases respectively, with 13 bases between them. From germline, CDR1 is SNHLY and CDR2 FYNNEI. The CDR3 DNA reads TGTGCCAGCAGTGGGATACAGGGAAGCTCTGGAAACACCATATATTTT. This sequence encodes CASSGIQGSSGNTIYF.

The chain uses TRBV18 and TRBJ1-1, with D perhaps TRBD1 (6 bases). The CDR3 spans 17 residues. Germline loops: CDR1 KGHSH, CDR2 LQKENI. Trimming stripped 3 bases from V and 2 bases from J, with 19 bases between. CDR3: CASSPQGNSYRNTEAFF. The CDR3 coding sequence is TGTGCCAGCTCACCCCAGGGGAACAGCTACCGAAACACTGAAGCTTTCTTT. Full variable domain (missing parts from reference TRBV18 and TRBJ1-1): NAGVMQNPRHLVRRRGQEARLRCSPMKGHSHVYWYRQLPEEGLKFMVYLQKENIIDESGMPKERFSAEFPKEGPSILRIQQVVRGDSAAYFCASSPQGNSYRNTEAFFGQGTRLTVV.

This chain connects TRBV27 to TRBJ2-1; possibly TRBD2 for D (5 bases). Per germline, CDR1 MNHEY and CDR2 SMNVEV (reference sequence). V was trimmed by 5 bases and J by 4 bases, leaving 12 bases between them. CDR3 length equals 14 residues. The CDR3 bases are TGTGCCAGCAGTCTCCCCGGGGTGTACAATGAGCAGTTCTTC. Encoded protein: CASSLPGVYNEQFF.

The V call is TRBV19, the J call TRBJ2-2, with D perhaps TRBD1 (6 bases). CDR1 LNHDA and CDR2 SQIVND come from the germline V gene (reference sequence). CDR3 length: 14 amino acids. With 7 bases removed from V and 6 bases from J, the gap between germline ends came to 15 bases. CDR3 sequence reads: CASKGQGWPGELFF. The CDR3 nucleotides are TGTGCCAGTAAGGGCCAGGGGTGGCCCGGGGAGCTGTTTTTT. Based on the CDR3 plus reference TRBV19 and TRBJ2-2, the full variable domain is DGGITQSPKYLFRKEGQNVTLSCEQNLNHDAMYWYRQDPGQGLRLIYYSQIVNDFQKGDIAEGYSVSREKKESFPLTVTSAQKNPTAFYLCASKGQGWPGELFFGEGSRLTVL.

This clone was observed a handful of times. This sequence joins TRBV28 and TRBJ1-5; D remains ambiguous. Germline CDR1 and CDR2: MDHEN and SYDVKM. The V gene lost 7 bases and the J gene lost 2 bases, with 15 bases spanning the gap. The CDR3 is 15 residues long. CDR3 region: CASTSGWRGNQPQHF. The CDR3 coding sequence is TGTGCCAGCACTAGTGGCTGGAGAGGCAATCAGCCCCAGCATTTT. The variable domain in full, with the rest retrieved from reference TRBV28 and TRBJ1-5, is DVKVTQSSRYLVKRTGEKVFLECVQDMDHENMFWYRQDPGLGLRLIYFSYDVKMKEKGDIPEGYSVSREKKERFSLILESASTNQTSMYLCASTSGWRGNQPQHFGDGTRLSIL.

This chain connects TRBV5-4 to TRBJ2-3; perhaps TRBD1 as D (5 bases). V was cut by 3 bases and J by 1 base, with 21 bases left in between. This CDR3 has 18 amino acids. Germline CDR1 is SGHNT and CDR2 is YYREEE (reference sequence). CDR3 sequence: CASSSTTHPLGGTDTQYF. The CDR3 coding sequence is TGTGCCAGCAGCTCGACAACTCACCCCTTAGGGGGCACAGATACGCAGTATTTT.

The chain uses TRBV19 and TRBJ1-5; unclear D gene. CDR1 is LNHDA and CDR2 is SQIVND in the germline V gene (reference sequence). Trimming left V 6 bases short and J 0 bases short, with 12 bases between. The CDR3 runs to 15 residues. CDR3 nucleotide sequence: TGTGCCAGTAGGTTCACAGATTATAGCAATCAGCCCCAGCATTTT. Its translation: CASRFTDYSNQPQHF.

The rearrangement joins TRBV29-1 to TRBJ2-3; tentatively, D is TRBD2 (6 bases). The CDR3 runs to 16 residues. Per germline, CDR1 SQVTM and CDR2 ANQGSEA. With 1 base removed from V and 5 bases from J, the gap between germline ends came to 19 bases. This chain's CDR3 is CSVEGAGTHPRDTQYF. The CDR3 DNA sequence: TGCAGCGTTGAAGGGGCGGGGACTCACCCGAGAGATACGCAGTATTTT.

This clone was recorded many times. The rearrangement links TRBV5-1 to TRBJ1-1; TRBD1 aligns across 8 bases. Looked up from germline, CDR1 is SGHRS and CDR2 is YFSETQ. V lost 0 bases and J lost 9; bases outside the gene matches: 4. The CDR3 is 13 amino acids. The CDR3 sequence: CASSLGWDRKAFF. The CDR3 DNA sequence: TGCGCCAGCAGCTTGGGGTGGGACAGGAAAGCTTTCTTT. The variable domain in full, completed from reference TRBV5-1 and TRBJ1-1, reads KAGVTQTPRYLIKTRGQQVTLSCSPISGHRSVSWYQQTPGQGLQFLFEYFSETQRNKGNFPGRFSGRQFSNSRSEMNVSTLELGDSALYLCASSLGWDRKAFFGQGTRLTVV.

The chain employs TRBV10-3 and TRBJ1-1, with TRBD1 as a possible D gene (6 bases). Germline V gene sequence: CDR1 ENHRY, CDR2 SYGVKD. Trimming shortened V by 2 bases and J by 1 base, and 14 bases separated the two germline ends. CDR3 length equals 16 residues. The CDR3 DNA sequence: TGTGCCATCAGTGAGCGTTTGAGGACAGCGAACACTGAAGCTTTCTTT. Its protein product is CAISERLRTANTEAFF.